This T cell receptor beta chain was found in a study of Graves' ophthalmopathy and Graves' hyperthyroidism. Researchers took RNA transcripts and amplified TCR beta CDR3 regions from them. HTBI-primed RT-PCR formed the first round, and a multiplex PCR formed the second. Each CDR3 protein gets one entry after TCRdb re-called the multiplex PCR reads with MiXCR. In the table there are more than 550,000 distinct CDR3 sequences, under 50% of which are singletons. Someone took the PBMCs out of more than 9 ml of fresh peripheral blood. The germline V gene has CDR1 ENHRY and CDR2 SYGVKD. CDR3 size: 15 residues. This clonotype was observed once. A read error may produce the germline difference seen at one junction end.

The genes are TRBV10-3 and TRBJ2-6; 10 bases are shared with TRBD1. This TCR came from an adult man with Graves' ophthalmopathy. Sequencing used peripheral blood. DNA of the CDR3: TGTGCCAGCAGTTTCTCCGGGACAGGGGCCTACGTCCTGACTTTC. Amino acid sequence: CASSFSGTGAYVLTF.